This TCR beta chain was found in a study of chemoradiotherapy in HPV16-positive cancers. General study findings and limits: Candidate HPV-specific clones and E7-related TCR motifs grew in tumor during treatment.

Points on this clone: No antigen is known for it.

CDR1 LNHDA and CDR2 SQIVND come from the germline V gene (reference sequence). The ends lost 5 bases at V and 7 bases at J; junction bases unmatched: 9. CDR3 length equals 15 residues. Produced via immunoSEQ multiplex PCR; TCRdb's table is partial and in-frame only. This table holds around 68,000 clones, approximately 91% found once. Repeated repertoire sampling spanned the course of chemoradiotherapy. V gene TRBV19 combines with J gene TRBJ1-5, with 9 bases that match TRBD1. Sequenced here: blood, sampled from a patient who underwent chemoradiotherapy. This receptor was taken from a human donor with HPV-associated anogenital cancer. The CDR3 protein is CASSVRDRAWQPQHF. CDR3 coding DNA: TGTGCCAGTAGTGTCCGGGACAGGGCCTGGCAGCCCCAGCATTTT.